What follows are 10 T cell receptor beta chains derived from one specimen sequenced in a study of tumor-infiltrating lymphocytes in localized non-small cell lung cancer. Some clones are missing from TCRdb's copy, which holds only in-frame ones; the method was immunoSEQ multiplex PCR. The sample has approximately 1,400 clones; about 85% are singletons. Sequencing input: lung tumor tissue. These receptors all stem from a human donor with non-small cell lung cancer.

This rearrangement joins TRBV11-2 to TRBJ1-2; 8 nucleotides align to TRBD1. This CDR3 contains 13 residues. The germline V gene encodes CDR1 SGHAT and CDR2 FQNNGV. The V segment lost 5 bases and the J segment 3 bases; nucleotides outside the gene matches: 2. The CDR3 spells CASSPGQDYGYTF. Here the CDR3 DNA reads TGTGCCAGCAGCCCGGGACAGGACTATGGCTACACCTTC.

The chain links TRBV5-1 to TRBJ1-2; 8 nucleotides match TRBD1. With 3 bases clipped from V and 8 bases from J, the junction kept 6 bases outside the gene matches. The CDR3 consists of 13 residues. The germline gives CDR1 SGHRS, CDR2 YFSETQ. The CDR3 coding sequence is TGCGCCAGCAGCTCTCAGGGGGCGGAGGGCTACACCTTC. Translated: CASSSQGAEGYTF.

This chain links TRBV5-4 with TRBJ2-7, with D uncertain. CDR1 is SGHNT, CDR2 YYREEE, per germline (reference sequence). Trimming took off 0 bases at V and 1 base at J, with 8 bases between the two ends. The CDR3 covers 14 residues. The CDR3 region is CASSLDRSSYEQYF. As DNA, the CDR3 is TGTGCCAGCAGCTTGGACAGATCGTCCTACGAGCAGTACTTC. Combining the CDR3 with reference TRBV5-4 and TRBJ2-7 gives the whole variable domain ETGVTQSPTHLIKTRGQQVTLRCSSQSGHNTVSWYQQALGQGPQFIFQYYREEENGRGNFPPRFSGLQFPNYSSELNVNALELDDSALYLCASSLDRSSYEQYFGPGTRLTVT.

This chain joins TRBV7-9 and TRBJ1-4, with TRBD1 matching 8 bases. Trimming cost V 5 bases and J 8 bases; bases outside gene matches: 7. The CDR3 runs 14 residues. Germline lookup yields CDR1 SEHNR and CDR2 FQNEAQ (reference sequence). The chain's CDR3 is CASSEDRVGEKLFF. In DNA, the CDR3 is TGTGCCAGCAGCGAGGACAGGGTTGGCGAAAAACTGTTTTTT.

The CDR3 DNA reads as TGTGCCACCGAGACTAGCTCGGGAAATGAGCAGTTCTTC. It specifies CATETSSGNEQFF. The rearrangement uses TRBV10-3 and TRBJ2-1; TRBD2 matches at 7 bases. The ends lost 10 bases at V and 7 bases at J; junction bases unmatched: 10. Germline V gene lookup returns CDR1 ENHRY and CDR2 SYGVKD. The CDR3 sequence is 13 residues long.

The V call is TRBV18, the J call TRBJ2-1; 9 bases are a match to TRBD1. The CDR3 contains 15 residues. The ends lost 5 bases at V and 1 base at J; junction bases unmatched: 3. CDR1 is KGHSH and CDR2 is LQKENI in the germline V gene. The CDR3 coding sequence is TGTGCCAGCTCAACCGGGACAGGGTCCTACAATGAGCAGTTCTTC. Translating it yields CASSTGTGSYNEQFF.

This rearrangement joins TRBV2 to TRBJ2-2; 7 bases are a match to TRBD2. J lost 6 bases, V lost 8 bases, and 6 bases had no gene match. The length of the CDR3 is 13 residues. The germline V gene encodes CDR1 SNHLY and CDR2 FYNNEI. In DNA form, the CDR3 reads TGTGCCAGCGGCGGGAGTCGGGCCGGGGAGCTGTTTTTT. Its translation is CASGGSRAGELFF.

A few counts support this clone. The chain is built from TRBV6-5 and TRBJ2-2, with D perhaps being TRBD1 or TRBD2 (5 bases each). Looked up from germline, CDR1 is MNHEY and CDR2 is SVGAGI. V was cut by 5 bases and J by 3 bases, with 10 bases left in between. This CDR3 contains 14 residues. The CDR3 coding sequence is TGTGCCAGCAGTCCCGGGACGGACACCGGGGAGCTGTTTTTT. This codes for CASSPGTDTGELFF.

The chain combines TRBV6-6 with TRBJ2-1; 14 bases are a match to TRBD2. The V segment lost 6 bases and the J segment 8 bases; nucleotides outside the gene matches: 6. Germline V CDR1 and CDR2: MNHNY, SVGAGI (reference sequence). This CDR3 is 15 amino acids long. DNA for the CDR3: TGTGCCAGCAGCAAAATGGGACTAGCGGGGGATGAGCAGTTCTTC. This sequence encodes CASSKMGLAGDEQFF.

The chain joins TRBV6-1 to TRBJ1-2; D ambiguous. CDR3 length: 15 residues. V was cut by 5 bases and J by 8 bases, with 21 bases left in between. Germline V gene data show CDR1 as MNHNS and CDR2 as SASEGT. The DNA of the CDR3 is TGTGCCAGCAGTCCGCACCCCCAGGTATTGCGGGGCTACACCTTC. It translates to CASSPHPQVLRGYTF.